The sequence of this T cell receptor (beta chain) was determined in a study of radiation and T cells in renal cell carcinoma (dated by TCRdb to the early 2020s). A note on the overall study: The samples were obtained from a clinical trial, where primary renal cell carcinomas were treated with 15 Gy stereotactic body radiation therapy and then removed by nephrectomy 4 weeks afterward. In total, 50 to 55 samples underwent TCR beta sequencing: around 26 tumors plus 27 peripheral blood samples. Across all 55 or so samples, over 4,000,000 unique CDR3 nucleotide sequences encoding 2,658,974 unique CDR3 amino acid sequences were identified.

Following the manufacturer's recommendations, the immunoSEQ kit was used to generate TCR beta libraries from genomic DNA. To prepare libraries, a first multiplex PCR with proprietary primers was run, followed by a second PCR that added unique barcodes, and a bead cleanup was done after each round. A positive control reaction and a negative control reaction, both provided in the kit, were run with every batch of samples. The final libraries were assessed on an Agilent 4200 TapeStation D1000 ScreenTape, pooled by volume, and quantified by qPCR. An Illumina NextSeq500 fitted with a MidOutput 150-cycle cartridge performed the sequencing, running 156 Read1 cycles and 15 Index1 cycles with the kit's custom primers. The pooled library was loaded at approximately 0.97 pM with 20% PhiX control spiked in. The original methods were these. The vendor-processed data were analyzed in R, and a clonotype was defined as all T cells that share the same CDR3 nucleotide sequence. In the clone abundance analyses, frequencies were normalized to the 10,000 most abundant clones in each sample. Public T cell clones, which averaged fewer than five per sample, were excluded before analysis. Tumor-enriched clonotypes and baseline blood-enriched clonotypes were defined as those with an abundance difference of at least 32-fold between compartments. A beta-binomial differential abundance model was used to identify clonotypes that expanded or contracted between blood time points. The Baroni-Urbani and Buser coefficient was used to measure tumor-blood repertoire similarity, and groups were compared with two-tailed Wilcoxon tests in R. TCRdb holds this immuneACCESS table with in-frame rearrangements only. Some clones are missing; in checked studies, unresolved V genes explain under half, and the rest has no known cause. That table furnishes V, J and clone size, whereas the DNA furnished D and trimming. The sample contains 100,000 to 150,000 clones, 88% of them found a single time. Nearly 6% of the sample goes to the ten largest clones.

The sample's time point label is to be understood as: blood 2 weeks post-SBRT. In light of the paper, this sample's treatment or condition label describes: 15 Gy SBRT to primary tumor, nephrectomy 4 weeks later. To follow tumor-enriched clonotypes, peripheral blood was collected serially from radiation-treated patients at baseline and again at 2 weeks and 4 weeks after SBRT. All patients had renal cell carcinoma with clear cell pathology. Genomic DNA for TCR sequencing was prepared using the QIAamp DNA Blood Mini Kit (Qiagen). Samples were included in the analyses only if all quality control checks were passed. Based on the germline V gene (reference sequence), the CDR1 and CDR2 sequences are PRHDT and FYEKMQ. V is trimmed back by 5 bases and J by 1 base, and the junction contains 4 bases that no gene match accounts for. From the cysteine through the phenylalanine, the CDR3 covers 15 amino acids. Only the CDR3 DNA stays, 45 bases, in frame from base 1.

The paper's findings and limits, for the study overall: Because pretreatment tumor biopsies were not available, the study could not determine whether clonotypes were already present within the tumor at baseline. In blood, the top tumor clonotypes increased between baseline and 2 weeks post-radiation and then shrank by 4 weeks, which suggests that tumor-resident clones expanded only transiently. Because the trial had a single-armed design, the trial could not examine how radiation dose or scheduling affected the TCR repertoire. Blood repertoire dynamics were not followed beyond 4 weeks after treatment.

About this clone itself: Its antigen is still unknown. The record has no base qualities; no much larger clone is one base away.

The sequence joins TRBV13 to TRBJ2-2; TRBD1 matches 7 bases in the middle. This TCR was recovered from a woman aged 70-85 years with renal cell carcinoma. Material: blood, obtained from a patient whose treatment included radiotherapy and nephrectomy. The sequenced DNA: TGTGCCAGCAGCCAGGACAGGAGGAACACCGGGGAGCTGTTTTTT. This sequence encodes CASSQDRRNTGELFF.